This record concerns one T cell receptor (beta chain) sequence. Its target is not known. The CDR3 covers 14 residues. Per the germline V gene, CDR1 is SGHRS and CDR2 is YFSETQ. V was pared by 4 bases and J by 4 bases, with 11 bases between. TCRdb called the 5' RACE reads again in MiXCR, with one record for every CDR3 protein. The table has about 440,000 distinct CDR3 sequences, roughly 17% seen once. This sample is drawn from a study of CD8 T cells in ankylosing spondylitis. Study outcomes and limitations: Both synovial fluid and blood in reactive arthritis had previously been reported to carry some motif variants. Reportedly, matched ankylosing spondylitis synovial fluid was significantly enriched for disease-linked clones. A TCR beta motif made of eight highly homologous variants seemed typical of ankylosing spondylitis blood.

The TCR originated in a male donor with ankylosing spondylitis. The chain carries TRBV5-1 and TRBJ1-4, with D possibly matching TRBD1 (5 bases). The sequencing sample was made of blood, either unsorted or a sorted T cell fraction (not recorded which). This CDR3 reads CASSPGRNNEKLFF. The CDR3 nucleotides are TGCGCCAGCAGCCCGGGACGGAATAATGAAAAACTGTTTTTT.